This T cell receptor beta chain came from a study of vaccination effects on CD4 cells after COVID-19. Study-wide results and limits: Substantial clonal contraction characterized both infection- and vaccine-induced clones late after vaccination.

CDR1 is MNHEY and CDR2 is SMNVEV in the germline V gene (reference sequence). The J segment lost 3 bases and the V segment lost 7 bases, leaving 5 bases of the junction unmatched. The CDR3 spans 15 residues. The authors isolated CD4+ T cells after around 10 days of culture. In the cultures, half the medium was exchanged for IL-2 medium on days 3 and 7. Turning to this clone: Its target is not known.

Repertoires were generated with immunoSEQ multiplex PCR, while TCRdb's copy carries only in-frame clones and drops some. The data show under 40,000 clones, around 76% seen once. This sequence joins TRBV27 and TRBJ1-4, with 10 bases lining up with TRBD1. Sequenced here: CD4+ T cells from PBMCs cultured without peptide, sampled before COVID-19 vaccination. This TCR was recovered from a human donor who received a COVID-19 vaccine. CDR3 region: CASKDRGLPNEKLFF. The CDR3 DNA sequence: TGTGCCAGCAAAGACAGGGGGCTCCCTAATGAAAAACTGTTTTTT.